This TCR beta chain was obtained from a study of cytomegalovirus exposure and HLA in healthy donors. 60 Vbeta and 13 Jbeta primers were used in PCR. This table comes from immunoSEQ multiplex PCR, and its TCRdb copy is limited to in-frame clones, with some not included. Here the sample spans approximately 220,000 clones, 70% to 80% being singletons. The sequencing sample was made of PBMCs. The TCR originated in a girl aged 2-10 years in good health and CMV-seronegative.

CDR3 DNA: TGTGCCAGCAGCTTGATGGGCGGACAACACCAAGAGACCCAGTACTTC. As protein: CASSLMGGQHQETQYF. The gene calls are TRBV7-9 and TRBJ2-5, with D possibly TRBD1 on 5 matching bases. Germline loops: CDR1 SEHNR, CDR2 FQNEAQ (reference sequence). The CDR3 runs to 16 residues. The V end was cut by 3 bases, the J end by 0 bases, with 14 bases between.